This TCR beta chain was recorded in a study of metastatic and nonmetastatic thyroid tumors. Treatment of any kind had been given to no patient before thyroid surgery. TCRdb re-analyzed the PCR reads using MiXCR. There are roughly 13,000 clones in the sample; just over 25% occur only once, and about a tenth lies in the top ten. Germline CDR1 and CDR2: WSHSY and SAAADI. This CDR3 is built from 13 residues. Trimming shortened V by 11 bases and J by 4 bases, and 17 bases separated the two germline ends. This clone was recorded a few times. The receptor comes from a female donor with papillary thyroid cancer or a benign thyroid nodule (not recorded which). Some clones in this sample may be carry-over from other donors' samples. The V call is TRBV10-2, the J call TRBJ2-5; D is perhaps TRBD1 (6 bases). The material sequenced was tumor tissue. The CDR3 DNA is TGCGCCTCCCGGGCGACAGGAGGAGAGACCCAGTACTTC. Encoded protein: CASRATGGETQYF.